Each of the 3 T cell receptor beta chains below was sequenced from the same sample in a study of early T cells in non-severe SARS-CoV-2 infection. One entry per CDR3 protein results from TCRdb running MiXCR on the 5' RACE reads. The sample lists tens of thousands of distinct CDR3 sequences; 7% to 10% were seen once. Sequencing was carried out using whole blood. The origin of the receptors is an adult who was a healthcare worker with PCR-confirmed SARS-CoV-2 infection or an uninfected control (not recorded which).

The chain links TRBV7-2 to TRBJ1-1; 7 bases align to TRBD1. V was pared by 5 bases and J by 10 bases, with 7 bases of the junction left unmatched. CDR3 length: 12 residues. Germline CDR1 is SGHTA and CDR2 is FQGNSA. CDR3 nucleotides: TGTGCCAGCAGCCGCCAGGGGGGGAGAGCTTTCTTT. Amino acids: CASSRQGGRAFF. Looking up the rest from reference TRBV7-2 and TRBJ1-1 gives the full variable domain: GAGVSQSPSNKVTEKGKDVELRCDPISGHTALYWYRQSLGQGLEFLIYFQGNSAPDKSGLPSDRFSAERTGGSVSTLTIQRTQQEDSAVYLCASSRQGGRAFFGQGTRLTVV.

The chain recombines TRBV7-6 with TRBJ2-1; 7 positions match TRBD1. V gave up 6 bases and J gave up 6 bases; unmatched junction bases: 2. CDR1 is SGHVS, CDR2 FNYEAQ, per germline. CDR3 length equals 12 residues. CDR3 sequence (DNA): TGTGCCAGCAGGTCAGGGGGCAATGAGCAGTTCTTC. It codes for CASRSGGNEQFF.

This clonotype was seen at least ten times. The chain employs TRBV7-8 and TRBJ1-2; maybe TRBD1 (6 bases). The CDR3 is 15 residues long. Trimming took off 5 bases at V and 3 bases at J, with 16 bases between the two ends. Germline assignment: CDR1 SGHVS and CDR2 FQNEAQ. The DNA of the CDR3 is TGTGCCAGCAGCAAGAGGGACACCCTCTACTATGGCTACACCTTC. It is translated as CASSKRDTLYYGYTF.